This T cell receptor (beta chain) was observed in a study of cytomegalovirus exposure and HLA in healthy donors. Primers: 60 Vbeta forward and 13 Jbeta reverse. Libraries were prepared by immunoSEQ multiplex PCR; TCRdb keeps only in-frame clonotypes and omits some of them. The sample holds 150,000 to 200,000 clones, about 85% seen once. Trimming removed 0 bases at V and 1 base at J, with 7 bases between. The CDR3 contains 15 residues. CDR1 is SGHRS and CDR2 is YFSETQ in the germline V gene. Findings and limits, study-wide: A missense DCLRE1C variant was associated with V- and J-gene trimming of TCR beta chains in a later analysis, and an independent cohort replicated the association.

Of note for this clone: Its antigen is currently unknown.

This clonotype was sampled from a girl between 10 and 17 years old in good health and CMV-seropositive. V is TRBV5-1 and J is TRBJ2-2, with TRBD1 as a possible D gene (5 bases). The specimen sequenced was PBMCs. The CDR3: CASSLAQGNTGELFF. DNA for the CDR3: TGCGCCAGCAGCTTGGCCCAGGGGAACACCGGGGAGCTGTTTTTT.